One TCR beta chain is described in this entry. The specificity of this receptor is unknown. Base-call qualities are not available, and no considerably larger clone is one nucleotide away. The sample belongs to a study of blood T cell repertoires in COVID-19 (dated by TCRdb to 2018 to 2020). About the investigation overall: Samples covering the acute and convalescent phases of COVID-19 were provided by collaborators in the United States, Italy and Spain. The material from the prospective study consisted of cDNA or gDNA derived from T cells, B-cell-depleted T cells, or PBMCs. Subjects who had been exposed to COVID-19, were actively infected with it, or had recovered from it provided the deeply sampled blood TCRbeta repertoires that made up the dataset. A freely available public database, intended as a resource for researchers studying the immune response to SARS-CoV-2, is where the repertoires were released. The samples were drawn from the first 160 participants of the ongoing ImmuneRACE study and from 950 to 1,500 subjects provided by 6 global collaborators. A de-identified subject ID, COVID-19 status, age in years and sex were almost always included in the sample metadata. Where HLA class I and class II types were available, the types were taken from metadata supplied by the sample provider, not from assay-based typing.

The immunoSEQ Assay, a bias-controlled multiplex PCR, was used to amplify TCRbeta CDR3 regions from genomic DNA. Per the original workflow: The number of nucleated cells in each sample was estimated by amplification of reference gene primers within the assay. To quantify the absolute abundance of each unique TCRbeta CDR3 rearrangement, sequence reads were collapsed and filtered. Productive Simpson clonality was computed per sample as the square root of Simpson's diversity index over productive rearrangements. This immuneACCESS table, as held by TCRdb, lists in-frame sequences with V and J called but not all clones. Of the missing ones, under half trace to an unresolved V gene in checked studies; the others have no known cause. That table furnishes V, J and clone size, whereas the DNA furnished D and trimming. Here the sample has some 43,000 clones; around 79% occur a single time. Jointly, the top ten make up about a quarter of the sample.

Whole blood was collected in K2EDTA tubes by collaborating institutions according to the institutions' own protocols. For TCRbeta analysis, collaborators shipped samples as frozen whole blood, isolated PBMCs, or DNA extracted from either of those sample types. Points the paper makes about the study in general: The amount of clinical and demographic metadata varied by source and participant and was provided uncurated.

From the cysteine up to the phenylalanine, the CDR3 has a length of 17 residues. Only the CDR3 DNA is retained, 51 bases long and in frame from the first base. Clipping removes 2 bases from V and 4 bases from J, with 10 as the unmatched junction base count. According to the germline V gene, CDR1 reads MNHEY and CDR2 reads SVGEGT. The V gene is TRBV6-2 or TRBV6-3 and the J gene is TRBJ2-1; 8 central bases correspond to TRBD1. The clonotype was recovered from a woman aged 55 to 70 with acute or convalescent COVID-19. Material: peripheral blood. The CDR3 protein sequence reads: CASSYRPTGTGYNEQFF. The nucleotide sequence is TGTGCCAGCAGTTACCGTCCAACCGGGACAGGATACAATGAGCAGTTCTTC.